The T cell receptor beta chain under discussion was sequenced for a study of shared T cell receptors in the human thymus. The table came from immunoSEQ multiplex PCR; TCRdb's copy has only in-frame clones and leaves some out. The sample has 600,000 to 900,000 clones, roughly 85% seen once. Germline CDR1 is SGHRS and CDR2 is YFSETQ. J lost 2 bases, V lost 2 bases, and 12 bases had no gene match. The CDR3 extends over 17 amino acids. These data are also associated with another study on human thymus T cells.

This chain links TRBV5-1 with TRBJ2-5; 7 bases are shared with TRBD2. This sequence was found in a girl in the first two years of life with a congenital heart defect. Sequencing was performed on thymocytes. Here the CDR3 DNA reads TGCGCCAGCAGCTTCGCCGGGAGGAGGGCTAGACAAGAGACCCAGTACTTC. Encoded protein: CASSFAGRRARQETQYF.